These 32 T cell receptor beta chains were sequenced from one sample in a study of blood T cell repertoires in COVID-19 (dated by TCRdb to 2018 to 2021). Receptors were amplified or captured by the immunoSEQ multiplex PCR assay. TCRdb retrieved this table from immuneACCESS and kept in-frame rearrangements only. Not all clones are present; in checked studies, unresolved V genes account for under half, and no reason is known for the remainder. This sample is represented by 110,000 to 150,000 clones; roughly 88% of them were singletons. The ten most abundant clones make up roughly 1.9% of the sample. Sequenced input: peripheral blood. All receptors derive from a man aged 70 or older with acute or convalescent COVID-19.

The gene calls are TRBV9 and TRBJ2-5; 8 bases line up with TRBD2. The J segment lost 0 bases and the V segment lost 3 bases, leaving 13 bases of the junction unmatched. This CDR3 region has 18 residues. Germline-derived CDR1 and CDR2 are SGDLS and YYNGEE. The CDR3 sequence is CASSAGGGGLVYQETQYF. The CDR3 nucleotides read TGTGCCAGCAGCGCCGGAGGCGGGGGACTAGTGTACCAAGAGACCCAGTACTTC.

This sequence joins TRBV5-5 and TRBJ1-4; 7 bases line up with TRBD1. J gave up 5 bases and V 4 bases, and 8 bases lay outside the gene matches. Germline V CDR1 and CDR2: SGHKS, YYEKEE (reference sequence). The CDR3 spans 15 residues. CDR3 amino acids: CASSTTQGSNEKLFF. CDR3 DNA sequence: TGTGCCAGCAGCACCACACAGGGGTCGAATGAAAAACTGTTTTTT.

There are a few counts of this clone. The chain uses TRBV30 and TRBJ1-2, with a tentative D call TRBD1 (6 bases). This CDR3 spans 13 amino acids. Germline CDR1 GTSNPN, CDR2 SVGIG (reference sequence). Trimming left V 2 bases short and J 11 bases short, with 18 bases between. The DNA for the CDR3 is TGTGCCTGGAGTACCCAGGGGCCGCGCGATTACACCTTC. It is translated as CAWSTQGPRDYTF.

This clone has a single count. This chain connects TRBV30 to TRBJ2-1; 8 nucleotides align to TRBD2. CDR3 length: 16 residues. CDR1 GTSNPN and CDR2 SVGIG come from the germline V gene (reference sequence). The V segment lost 1 base and the J segment 5 bases; nucleotides outside the gene matches: 10. The CDR3 region is CAWSGGSSGLNNEQFF. The CDR3 nucleotides are TGTGCCTGGAGTGGGGGGTCTAGCGGGCTTAACAATGAGCAGTTCTTC.

The table lists this clone with a count of one. The rearrangement joins TRBV6-5 to TRBJ2-3; 9 nucleotides align to TRBD1. The CDR3 runs 15 residues. CDR1 and CDR2 (germline): MNHEY, SVGAGI. J gave up 1 base and V 6 bases, and 5 bases lay outside the gene matches. CDR3 in DNA: TGTGCCAGCAGACCGGACAGGGGAGGCACAGATACGCAGTATTTT. Residues: CASRPDRGGTDTQYF.

The CDR3 reads CASSLGQGSVQPQHF. In DNA form, the CDR3 reads TGTGCCAGCAGTTTGGGGCAGGGGTCTGTTCAGCCCCAGCATTTT. The chain employs TRBV28 and TRBJ1-5; TRBD1 might be the D (6 bases). The ends were cut back, 3 bases at V and 6 bases at J, with 15 bases in the middle. Germline CDR1 and CDR2: MDHEN and SYDVKM. This CDR3 has 15 residues.

The V gene is TRBV6-5, the J gene TRBJ1-5; 8 nucleotides align to TRBD1. The germline V gene has CDR1 MNHEY and CDR2 SVGAGI. V lost 6 bases, J lost 2 bases, and 6 bases stayed unmatched. The CDR3 has 15 amino acids. The CDR3 DNA reads as TGTGCCAGCAGGCGCGGGACAGGAGGCAATCAGCCCCAGCATTTT. It translates to CASRRGTGGNQPQHF.

This clone was observed once. This rearrangement joins TRBV5-6 to TRBJ1-2; TRBD1 matches 8 bases. The CDR3 spans 13 residues. The V gene's germline CDR1 is SGHDT and CDR2 YYEEEE. Unmatched junction bases numbered 2, after V lost 3 bases and J lost 4 bases. The DNA of the CDR3 is TGTGCCAGCAGCTGGACAGGGTCCTATGGCTACACCTTC. Translated: CASSWTGSYGYTF.

V gene TRBV11-2 combines with J gene TRBJ2-7; D might be TRBD1 (5 bases). This CDR3 is 13 amino acids long. Germline assignment: CDR1 SGHAT and CDR2 FQNNGV. Trimming stripped 2 bases from V and 5 bases from J, with 10 bases between. The CDR3 coding sequence is TGTGCCAGCAGCTTAACCGCAGGGCACGAGCAGTACTTC. It yields the protein CASSLTAGHEQYF.

The V call is TRBV12-3 or TRBV12-4, the J call TRBJ2-2; weak D call: TRBD2 (5 bases). V dropped 6 bases and J dropped 7 bases, with 9 bases sitting between them. The CDR3 is 12 residues long. CDR3: CASSPGVGELFF. As DNA, the CDR3 is TGTGCCAGCAGCCCCGGGGTCGGGGAGCTGTTTTTT.

A word on this clone: An end of the junction does not agree with germline; a read error may underlie this. V is TRBV7-9 and J is TRBJ1-1; no firm D call. Germline-derived CDR1 and CDR2 are SEHNR and FQNEAQ (reference sequence). There are 12 residues in the CDR3. CDR3 bases: TGTGCCGGCAGAGTACAAACGACTGAAGCTTTCTTT. It specifies CAGRVQTTEAFF.

This clone has ten or more counts. The rearrangement uses TRBV21-1 and TRBJ2-2; the D call of TRBD1 is as the table states it, not checked on the DNA. TRBV21-1 is assigned pseudogene status. The CDR3 length is 14 residues. The DNA of the CDR3 is TGTGCCAGCAGCACCCAGGGAAACACCGGGGAGCTGTTTTTT. This encodes CASSTQGNTGELFF.

A single count supports this clone. This rearrangement joins TRBV6-2 or TRBV6-3 to TRBJ2-7; the D gene is possibly TRBD2 (5 bases). The V end lost 0 bases, the J end lost 2 bases, and 14 bases lay between the germline ends. The CDR3 runs to 16 residues. Per germline, CDR1 MNHEY and CDR2 SVGEGT. The CDR3 spells CASSYSGGFDTYEQYF. DNA of the CDR3: TGTGCCAGCAGTTACTCGGGCGGGTTTGATACCTACGAGCAGTACTTC.

This sequence joins TRBV9 and TRBJ2-1, with 7 bases that match TRBD1. This CDR3 has 14 amino acids. V shed 4 bases and J 2 bases; nucleotides not matched to a gene: 3. From germline, CDR1 is SGDLS and CDR2 YYNGEE. CDR3 DNA: TGTGCCAGCAGCATGGGACAGACCTACAATGAGCAGTTCTTC. This codes for CASSMGQTYNEQFF.

The rearrangement links TRBV28 to TRBJ1-1; D ambiguous. Germline assignment: CDR1 MDHEN and CDR2 SYDVKM. The CDR3 sequence is 13 residues long. V lost 6 bases and J 6 bases, leaving 14 bases between the germline ends. CDR3 residues: CASSPAPGSEAFF. In DNA, the CDR3 is TGTGCCAGCAGCCCTGCCCCGGGATCTGAAGCTTTCTTT.

This chain links TRBV15 with TRBJ1-1; D remains ambiguous. CDR1 LNHNV and CDR2 YYDKDF come from the germline V gene (reference sequence). The V end lost 4 bases, the J end lost 0 bases, and 9 bases lay between the germline ends. The CDR3 consists of 14 residues. CDR3 nucleotides: TGTGCCACCAGCATCGGGAGCCTGAACACTGAAGCTTTCTTT. It encodes CATSIGSLNTEAFF.

In the case of this clone: The sample has other DNA sequences that encode this CDR3 too. The chain has TRBV5-1 and TRBJ2-5; tentatively, D is TRBD2 (6 bases). The CDR3 spans 13 residues. Trimming stripped 2 bases from V and 3 bases from J, with 8 bases between. Germline CDR1 is SGHRS and CDR2 is YFSETQ. The CDR3 loop reads CASSFSGEETQYF. CDR3 nucleotide sequence: TGCGCCAGCAGCTTTTCGGGGGAAGAGACCCAGTACTTC.

CDR3 residues: CASSLVTGRADTQYF. The CDR3 nucleotides are TGCGCCAGCAGCTTGGTAACGGGGAGGGCAGATACGCAGTATTTT. The V call is TRBV5-1, the J call TRBJ2-3; TRBD2 matches 7 bases. The CDR3 is 15 amino acids. J was trimmed by 4 bases and V by 0 bases; bases with no gene match: 5. The germline V gene encodes CDR1 SGHRS and CDR2 YFSETQ.

This clone was picked up one time. V usage is TRBV28 and J usage is TRBJ2-3; D is uncertain. In germline, CDR1 is MDHEN, CDR2 SYDVKM. Between the trimmed V and J ends, which lost 8 bases and 1 base, there was a span of 4 bases. The CDR3 covers 11 residues. The CDR3 reads CASGRTDTQYF. CDR3 in DNA: TGTGCCAGCGGGCGCACAGATACGCAGTATTTT. Full variable domain (remainder filled in from reference TRBV28 and TRBJ2-3): DVKVTQSSRYLVKRTGEKVFLECVQDMDHENMFWYRQDPGLGLRLIYFSYDVKMKEKGDIPEGYSVSREKKERFSLILESASTNQTSMYLCASGRTDTQYFGPGTRLTVL.

The chain uses TRBV6-1 and TRBJ2-2; 12 bases line up with TRBD2. V lost 2 bases to trimming and J lost 0 bases; unmatched junction nucleotides: 1. Germline V gene sequence: CDR1 MNHNS, CDR2 SASEGT. The CDR3 runs to 17 residues. CDR3 bases: TGTGCCAGCAGTGAACGACTAGCGGGAGCGAACACCGGGGAGCTGTTTTTT. This gives the protein CASSERLAGANTGELFF.

The V gene is TRBV6-5, the J gene TRBJ1-3, with 7 positions matching TRBD1. This CDR3 is built from 15 residues. The ends lost 6 bases at V and 1 base at J; junction bases unmatched: 6. CDR1 is MNHEY and CDR2 is SVGAGI in the germline V gene. CDR3 bases: TGTGCCAGCAGCCAACAGGGGATATCTGGAAACACCATATATTTT. It specifies CASSQQGISGNTIYF.

The J gene is TRBJ1-2, the V gene TRBV5-1, with unresolved D. With 4 bases removed from V and 1 base from J, the gap between germline ends came to 11 bases. Germline V gene sequence: CDR1 SGHRS, CDR2 YFSETQ. CDR3 length equals 14 residues. This CDR3 reads CASSPETGNYGYTF. CDR3 bases: TGCGCCAGCAGCCCAGAGACGGGTAACTATGGCTACACCTTC.

CDR3 DNA: TGCGCCAGCAGCCAAGCCGCTAGTTTCTACAATGAGCAGTTCTTC. It yields the protein CASSQAASFYNEQFF. V is TRBV4-1 and J is TRBJ2-1; no reliable D call. This CDR3 is 15 amino acids long. Trimming stripped 1 base from V and 3 bases from J, with 10 bases between. Germline-derived CDR1 and CDR2 are MGHRA and YSYEKL.

In DNA form, the CDR3 reads TGCGCCAGCAGCATCCTAAGGGGGACTAGCGGAATCCAAGAGACCCAGTACTTC. Translated, it gives CASSILRGTSGIQETQYF. The chain employs TRBV5-1 and TRBJ2-5, with 11 nucleotides matching TRBD2. With 4 bases clipped from V and 1 base from J, the junction kept 12 bases outside the gene matches. Germline loops: CDR1 SGHRS, CDR2 YFSETQ. The CDR3 is 18 amino acids.

The chain is built from TRBV19 and TRBJ2-7; perhaps TRBD2 as D (6 bases). There are 16 residues in the CDR3. Germline CDR1 LNHDA, CDR2 SQIVND (reference sequence). Trimming cost V 6 bases and J 0 bases, with 18 bases left between them. The CDR3 is CASRSSLAPGSYEQYF. The CDR3, as DNA: TGTGCCAGTAGGTCCTCACTAGCTCCCGGCTCCTACGAGCAGTACTTC.

V gene TRBV4-1 combines with J gene TRBJ2-7; TRBD1 matches 7 bases. V trimming: 2 bases; J trimming: 0 bases; junction bases outside the gene matches: 10. Germline values: CDR1 MGHRA, CDR2 YSYEKL. The length of the CDR3 is 17 residues. This CDR3 is CASSQYLTGASSYEQYF. CDR3 DNA: TGCGCCAGCAGCCAATACCTTACAGGGGCGAGCTCCTACGAGCAGTACTTC.

J is TRBJ1-1 and V is TRBV5-8, with no clear D. There are 17 residues in the CDR3. Germline assignment: CDR1 SGHTS and CDR2 YDEGEE. V was clipped by 0 bases and J by 1 base, with 16 bases between them. Here the CDR3 reads CASSLAFRGLTNTEAFF. CDR3 sequence (DNA): TGTGCCAGCAGCTTGGCCTTTAGAGGACTCACGAACACTGAAGCTTTCTTT.

The V and J genes are TRBV19 and TRBJ2-4, with D perhaps matching TRBD1 (6 bases). Germline V gene sequence: CDR1 LNHDA, CDR2 SQIVND (reference sequence). Trimming stripped 8 bases from V and 4 bases from J, with 15 bases between. The CDR3 is made up of 14 amino acids. In DNA form, the CDR3 reads TGTGCCAGTTCGCCCGACAGGCAGAAAAACATTCAGTACTTC. The encoded protein is CASSPDRQKNIQYF.

The CDR3 is CASSPGQPYEQYF. The CDR3, as DNA: TGTGCCAGCAGCCCGGGACAGCCATACGAGCAGTACTTC. The gene calls are TRBV6-5 and TRBJ2-7, with 7 bases that match TRBD1. This CDR3 is built from 13 residues. The germline gives CDR1 MNHEY, CDR2 SVGAGI. V lost 6 bases and J lost 4; bases outside the gene matches: 6.

V is TRBV2 and J is TRBJ2-3; D is uncertain. CDR1 and CDR2 from the germline V gene are SNHLY and FYNNEI. V shed 6 bases and J shed 8 bases, with 15 bases lying between them. CDR3 length: 13 amino acids. CDR3 sequence: CASSAELSGTQYF. The CDR3 nucleotides are TGTGCCAGCAGCGCGGAACTCTCCGGTACGCAGTATTTT.

The rearrangement uses TRBV5-1 and TRBJ2-1, with 7 bases aligning to TRBD2. The germline V gene encodes CDR1 SGHRS and CDR2 YFSETQ. The V and J ends lost 0 bases and 6 bases, in that order; junction bases with no gene match: 3. CDR3 size: 14 residues. The CDR3 loop reads CASSLGGLVNEQFF. In nucleotides, the CDR3 is TGCGCCAGCAGCTTGGGAGGACTAGTCAATGAGCAGTTCTTC.

The V call is TRBV18, the J call TRBJ1-1, with a weak D call TRBD1 (6 bases). CDR1 and CDR2 from the germline V gene are KGHSH and LQKENI. V gave up 5 bases and J gave up 2 bases, with 9 bases separating them. The CDR3 has 13 residues. CDR3 bases: TGTGCCAGCTCAGAAGGGACAAACACTGAAGCTTTCTTT. This gives the protein CASSEGTNTEAFF.